These 8 T cell receptor beta chains were all obtained from the same sample, sequenced in a study of graft-versus-host responses after intestinal transplantation (dated by TCRdb to the early 2020s). Library method: the immunoSEQ multiplex PCR assay. The immuneACCESS repertoire file appears here via TCRdb, limited to in-frame rearrangements. These files lack a portion of the clones; in checked studies, under half of the deficit traces to unresolved V genes, and the cause of the others is not known. This sample holds about 88,000 clones; roughly 92% were observed only once. 0.3% of the sample rests with the top ten. Interpreted using the paper, the time point label stands for: cells obtained before transplantation from donor or recipient. Their antigens remain unidentified. Material: unstimulated CD4+ T cells sorted from spleen or lymph node cells, obtained before intestinal transplant. Every receptor here comes from a human donor who received an intestinal transplant.

This chain joins TRBV2 and TRBJ1-3; 7 bases agree with TRBD1. V gave up 5 bases and J gave up 0 bases; unmatched junction bases: 4. The CDR3 totals 15 residues. CDR1 and CDR2 (germline): SNHLY, FYNNEI. CDR3 DNA: TGTGCCAGCAGTCAGGACAGGAGCTCTGGAAACACCATATATTTT. Its translation: CASSQDRSSGNTIYF.

The J gene is TRBJ1-4, the V gene TRBV18, with 8 bases identical to TRBD1. The J segment lost 3 bases and the V segment lost 3 bases, leaving 0 bases of the junction unmatched. Germline values: CDR1 KGHSH, CDR2 LQKENI. The CDR3 sequence is 14 residues long. In DNA form, the CDR3 reads TGTGCCAGCTCACCGACAGGGGCTAATGAAAAACTGTTTTTT. Amino acids: CASSPTGANEKLFF.

V usage is TRBV7-9 and J usage is TRBJ2-5, with D possibly being TRBD1 (6 bases). The last part of the DNA fits TRBJ2-7 better; the J call may be wrong. CDR3 length: 11 amino acids. In germline, CDR1 is SEHNR, CDR2 FQNEAQ (reference sequence). In nucleotides, the CDR3 is TGTGCCTTCCAGGGGTCCTACGAGCAGTACTTC. This codes for CAFQGSYEQYF.

V and J are TRBV5-1 and TRBJ2-2; D is perhaps TRBD2 (5 bases). The length of the CDR3 is 16 residues. V was pared by 0 bases and J by 1 base, with 10 bases between. The germline gives CDR1 SGHRS, CDR2 YFSETQ. The CDR3 protein is CASSLGGPENTGELFF. As DNA, the CDR3 is TGCGCCAGCAGCTTGGGCGGGCCTGAGAACACCGGGGAGCTGTTTTTT.

V and J are TRBV6-1 and TRBJ2-6; D unclear. The germline V and J ends were trimmed by 0 bases and 0 bases, with 6 bases remaining between them. Germline V lookup: CDR1 MNHNS, CDR2 SASEGT. This CDR3 spans 16 amino acids. The CDR3 reads CASSEAGFSGANVLTF. The CDR3 DNA is TGTGCCAGCAGTGAAGCCGGGTTCTCTGGGGCCAACGTCCTGACTTTC.

V is TRBV15 and J is TRBJ1-3, with a possible D match to TRBD1 (6 bases). CDR1 and CDR2 (germline): LNHNV, YYDKDF (reference sequence). This CDR3 has 18 amino acids. Trimming removed 1 base from V and 1 base from J, with 17 bases in between. CDR3 loop: CATSRGIQGTLSGNTIYF. The CDR3 DNA follows: TGTGCCACCAGCAGAGGTATACAGGGAACCCTTTCTGGAAACACCATATATTTT.

The chain joins TRBV5-8 to TRBJ1-5, with TRBD1 matching 7 bases. CDR1 and CDR2 (germline): SGHTS, YDEGEE. The V and J ends lost 4 bases and 4 bases, in that order; junction bases with no gene match: 8. There are 15 residues in the CDR3. The CDR3 is CASSRGGLWNQPQHF. Here the CDR3 DNA reads TGTGCCAGCAGCCGAGGGGGCTTATGGAATCAGCCCCAGCATTTT.

CDR3 sequence (DNA): TGTGCCAGTAGTACAGGGTCAAGGTCCTACGAGCAGTACTTC. Translated, it gives CASSTGSRSYEQYF. The J gene is TRBJ2-7, the V gene TRBV6-1; D might be TRBD1 (6 bases). Germline values: CDR1 MNHNS, CDR2 SASEGT. The CDR3 is 14 amino acids. The V and J ends lost 9 bases and 1 base respectively, with 16 bases between them.